This record looks at one T cell receptor (beta chain) sequence and its context. This clonotype was counted many times. The target of this receptor is not known. No much larger clonotype is one base removed from it; base qualities were not supplied. Receptor libraries were prepared by PCR. The sequencer listed for this sample is Illumina HiSeq 2500. TCR libraries were prepared with molecular barcoding, using unique molecular identifiers to normalize TCRbeta repertoire quantification. TCRdb's own reprocessing of the public reads used fastp at Q25 and MiXCR and kept productive beta chains. Every entry covers one CDR3 protein and lists the most common genes and DNA from its rows. The sample table lists over 150,000 distinct CDR3 sequences, around 5.9% of them with a count of one. Around 4.4% of the sample is held by the ten biggest clonotypes. The data stem from a study of T-cell reconstitution after alpha-beta-depleted transplantation in children listed by TCRdb under 2016. Study-wide context: Using TCR repertoire profiling, the study quantitatively followed how T-cell immune reconstitution unfolded in children after TCRalphabeta/CD19-depleted allogeneic hematopoietic cell transplantation. Study-level results and caveats: Apparently early alphabetaT-cell count recovery about two months after transplant reportedly relied on only several hundred rapidly expanded clones derived from non-depleted graft cells. In some patients, the high TCRbeta diversity seen at day 60 was put down to recipient T cells and intrathymic progenitors that had survived conditioning. The frequencies of hyperexpanded clones fell over the following months, and after one year, T-cell counts and TCRbeta diversity were mostly attributed to newly produced T cells.

In the germline V gene (reference sequence), CDR1 corresponds to SEHNR and CDR2 to FQNEAQ. Trimming at the junction amounts to 5 bases on V and 1 base on J, and the germline ends lie 18 bases apart. From its cysteine to its phenylalanine, the CDR3 spans 17 amino acids. Of all the DNA, just the CDR3 is kept, 51 bases in frame from base 1. The sample's treatment or condition label is to be understood as: allogeneic hematopoietic cell transplantation with graft depleted of TCRalphabeta T cells and CD19 B cells. The transplant recipients were children given TCRalphabeta/CD19-depleted allogeneic hematopoietic cell grafts.

This clonotype was obtained from a girl under two years old with combined immunodeficiency, due to receive a stem cell transplant. The sample here was PBMCs, taken before TCRalphabeta/CD19-depleted stem cell transplant. The chain joins TRBV7-9 to TRBJ2-1; the D segment cannot be called with confidence. In nucleotides, the sequence is TGTGCCAGCAGCACCAGTTATTGGAGAAAATCCTACAATGAGCAGTTCTTC. The resulting protein is CASSTSYWRKSYNEQFF. Extended through the reference TRBV7-9 and TRBJ2-1 proteins, this CDR3 yields the full variable domain: DTGVSQNPRHKITKRGQNVTFRCDPISEHNRLYWYRQTLGQGPEFLTYFQNEAQLEKSRLLSDRFSAERPKGSFSTLEIQRTEQGDSAMYLCASSTSYWRKSYNEQFFGPGTRLTVL.